One and the same sample provided the 20 T cell receptor beta chains below, sequenced in a study of blood T cell repertoires in COVID-19. Sequenced by immunoSEQ multiplex PCR; TCRdb stores in-frame clones only, minus some. The sample lists 50,000 or so clones, 90% occurring once. Sequenced: peripheral blood. Receptor source: a human donor in a cohort sampled during active COVID-19.

This chain connects TRBV19 to TRBJ2-7; D is possibly TRBD2 (5 bases). V shed 0 bases and J shed 3 bases, with 15 bases lying between them. The germline CDR1 and CDR2 sequences are LNHDA and SQIVND (reference sequence). This CDR3 region has 16 residues. The CDR3 region has the DNA TGTGCCAGTAGTATAGATGGGCGGGCAGAGAACTACGAGCAGTACGTC. It translates to CASSIDGRAENYEQYV.

V gene TRBV19 combines with J gene TRBJ2-1; TRBD2 matches at 12 bases. Germline CDR1 reads LNHDA; CDR2 reads SQIVND (reference sequence). The CDR3 is made up of 14 amino acids. Unmatched junction bases numbered 3, after V lost 2 bases and J lost 10 bases. The CDR3 protein is CASSILAGGPEQFF. For the CDR3, the DNA is TGTGCCAGTAGTATACTAGCGGGAGGGCCCGAGCAGTTCTTC.

V and J are TRBV6-6 and TRBJ2-7; D unresolved. Germline V gene data show CDR1 as MNHNY and CDR2 as SVGAGI (reference sequence). The CDR3 totals 14 residues. Trimming pared 7 bases from V and 1 base from J, leaving 14 bases between. CDR3 bases: TGTGCCAGCACCAAAGTGGGCGATTCCTACGAGCAGTACTTC. It encodes CASTKVGDSYEQYF.

The chain is built from TRBV28 and TRBJ2-7; 9 bases match TRBD2. CDR3 length: 15 residues. Losses at the gene ends were 6 bases for V and 3 bases for J; bases not matched to a gene: 9. Germline loops: CDR1 MDHEN, CDR2 SYDVKM. The CDR3 loop reads CASRAGGTPNYEQYF. CDR3 bases: TGTGCCAGCAGGGCGGGAGGGACCCCCAACTACGAGCAGTACTTC.

The chain has TRBV27 and TRBJ2-7, with D tentatively TRBD2 (6 bases). The CDR3 extends over 15 amino acids. V was pared by 1 base and J by 2 bases, with 12 bases between. CDR1 is MNHEY and CDR2 is SMNVEV in the germline V gene (reference sequence). The CDR3 loop is CASSLYGTPAYEQYF. CDR3 bases: TGTGCCAGCAGTTTATACGGGACTCCTGCCTACGAGCAGTACTTC.

The gene calls are TRBV24-1 and TRBJ2-3; 10 bases match TRBD2. J was trimmed by 0 bases and V by 4 bases; bases with no gene match: 3. The germline V gene encodes CDR1 KGHDR and CDR2 SFDVKD. The CDR3 consists of 16 residues. Written as DNA, the CDR3 is TGTGCCACCAGTGACCTGACTAGCGGGAGCACAGATACGCAGTATTTT. As protein: CATSDLTSGSTDTQYF.

The chain is built from TRBV7-3 and TRBJ2-1, with 7 bases fitting TRBD2. This CDR3 has 15 residues. The ends lost 5 bases at V and 2 bases at J; junction bases unmatched: 6. CDR1 and CDR2 (germline): SGHTA, FQGTGA. CDR3 nucleotide sequence: TGTGCCAGCAGCCTGACTAGCACGACCTACAATGAGCAGTTCTTC. Translated: CASSLTSTTYNEQFF.

The V call is TRBV7-8, the J call TRBJ1-2; 7 bases match TRBD1. Unmatched junction bases numbered 1, after V lost 4 bases and J lost 2 bases. CDR1 and CDR2 from the germline V gene are SGHVS and FQNEAQ. This CDR3 region has 13 residues. The CDR3 spells CASSSQGNYGYTF. The CDR3 DNA follows: TGTGCCAGCAGCTCACAGGGGAACTATGGCTACACCTTC.

V usage is TRBV30 and J usage is TRBJ2-3, with 11 bases aligning to TRBD2. CDR3 length: 15 residues. The ends lost 3 bases at V and 6 bases at J; junction bases unmatched: 8. Germline loops: CDR1 GTSNPN, CDR2 SVGIG (reference sequence). The CDR3 nucleotides read TGTGCCTGGAGAGGAATAGCGGGAGGGTTGGATACGCAGTATTTT. This translates into CAWRGIAGGLDTQYF.

In its sample, this clone was seen once. The chain employs TRBV18 and TRBJ2-5, with TRBD2 identical over 7 bases. Per the germline V gene, CDR1 is KGHSH and CDR2 is LQKENI. This CDR3 has 13 amino acids. The J segment lost 3 bases and the V segment lost 5 bases, leaving 3 bases of the junction unmatched. In nucleotides, the CDR3 is TGTGCCAGCTCATACGGACTAGAAGAGACCCAGTACTTC. Its protein product is CASSYGLEETQYF.

The chain couples TRBV6-2 or TRBV6-3 to TRBJ2-6; D is uncertain. The V and J ends lost 2 bases and 3 bases respectively, with 5 bases between them. The CDR3 length is 14 residues. In germline, CDR1 is MNHEY, CDR2 SVGEGT. CDR3 amino acids: CASSYPDGANVLTF. The CDR3 nucleotides read TGTGCCAGCAGTTACCCAGATGGGGCCAACGTCCTGACTTTC.

This chain uses TRBV5-4 with TRBJ2-7; TRBD2 agrees at 14 bases. The germline V gene has CDR1 SGHNT and CDR2 YYREEE (reference sequence). The J segment lost 6 bases and the V segment lost 3 bases, leaving 8 bases of the junction unmatched. The CDR3 is 16 residues long. The DNA for the CDR3 is TGTGCCAGCAGCTCCACGACTAGCGGGAGGGCCAGCGAGCAGTACTTC. Residues: CASSSTTSGRASEQYF.

The chain carries TRBV12-5 and TRBJ1-2; weak D call: TRBD1 (5 bases). The CDR3 has 17 residues. V lost 0 bases, J lost 4 bases, and 18 bases lay in between. Per germline, CDR1 LGHNT and CDR2 FRNRAP. The CDR3 region is CASGLVIQGKLVYGYTF. CDR3 in DNA: TGTGCTAGTGGTTTGGTGATCCAGGGAAAACTGGTCTATGGCTACACCTTC.

There are a few counts of this clone. V and J are TRBV5-4 and TRBJ2-7, with unresolved D. The germline gives CDR1 SGHNT, CDR2 YYREEE (reference sequence). CDR3 length equals 14 residues. Trimming removed 0 bases at V and 2 bases at J, with 9 bases between. CDR3 sequence (DNA): TGTGCCAGCAGCTTGGGGCGGCCCCCCTACGAGCAGTACTTC. It codes for CASSLGRPPYEQYF.

This chain connects TRBV3-1 (or the pseudogene TRBV3-2) to TRBJ1-2; perhaps TRBD1 as D (6 bases). CDR3 length equals 14 residues. Trimming took 5 bases from V and 4 from J, leaving 14 bases between them. The germline gives CDR1 LGHDT, CDR2 YNNKEL (reference sequence). CDR3 bases: TGTGCCAGCAGCGGGTCAGGACAGTCCTATGGCTACACCTTC. This translates into CASSGSGQSYGYTF.

The chain carries TRBV19 and TRBJ2-1; TRBD2 aligns across 13 bases. From germline, CDR1 is LNHDA and CDR2 SQIVND (reference sequence). V gave up 6 bases and J gave up 0 bases; unmatched junction bases: 14. The CDR3 loop spans 20 amino acids. CDR3 residues: CASRPLTGLAGPSSYNEQFF. CDR3 nucleotides: TGTGCCAGTAGGCCCCTTACGGGACTAGCGGGACCCAGCTCCTACAATGAGCAGTTCTTC. Using reference TRBV19 and TRBJ2-1 for the parts outside the CDR3, the full variable domain is DGGITQSPKYLFRKEGQNVTLSCEQNLNHDAMYWYRQDPGQGLRLIYYSQIVNDFQKGDIAEGYSVSREKKESFPLTVTSAQKNPTAFYLCASRPLTGLAGPSSYNEQFFGPGTRLTVL.

This chain uses TRBV12-5 with TRBJ2-3; 9 bases agree with TRBD2. Germline V CDR1 and CDR2: LGHNT, FRNRAP. The CDR3 length is 17 residues. The trim removed 0 bases at V and 0 bases at J, leaving 4 bases unmatched. This CDR3 reads CASGLVVTSGSTDTQYF. In DNA form, the CDR3 reads TGTGCTAGTGGTTTGGTTGTTACTAGCGGGAGCACAGATACGCAGTATTTT.

As regards this clone: The junction shows a germline mismatch at one end, possibly a read error. The chain links TRBV7-7 to TRBJ2-2; 8 nucleotides line up with TRBD1. From germline, CDR1 is SSHAT and CDR2 FNYEAQ (reference sequence). CDR3 size: 15 residues. The CDR3 region is CASTPGQGGTGELFF. CDR3 DNA: TGTGCTAGCACCCCTGGACAGGGAGGCACCGGGGAGCTGTTTTTT.

J is TRBJ1-6 and V is TRBV21-1. TRBV21-1 is flagged as a pseudogene. This CDR3 is built from 19 residues. The CDR3 loop reads CASSKRPGSLSSYNSPLHF. In nucleotides, the CDR3 is TGTGCCAGCAGCAAACGCCCTGGTAGCCTTAGCTCCTATAATTCACCCCTCCACTTT.

Only one count was recorded for this clone. V gene TRBV5-1 combines with J gene TRBJ1-1, with 7 bases matching TRBD1. The germline V gene encodes CDR1 SGHRS and CDR2 YFSETQ. CDR3 length equals 15 residues. With V trimmed by 4 bases and J by 0 bases, 6 bases remained unmatched. CDR3 sequence: CASSRAGGLNTEAFF. CDR3 nucleotide sequence: TGCGCCAGCAGCCGCGCAGGGGGGTTGAACACTGAAGCTTTCTTT.